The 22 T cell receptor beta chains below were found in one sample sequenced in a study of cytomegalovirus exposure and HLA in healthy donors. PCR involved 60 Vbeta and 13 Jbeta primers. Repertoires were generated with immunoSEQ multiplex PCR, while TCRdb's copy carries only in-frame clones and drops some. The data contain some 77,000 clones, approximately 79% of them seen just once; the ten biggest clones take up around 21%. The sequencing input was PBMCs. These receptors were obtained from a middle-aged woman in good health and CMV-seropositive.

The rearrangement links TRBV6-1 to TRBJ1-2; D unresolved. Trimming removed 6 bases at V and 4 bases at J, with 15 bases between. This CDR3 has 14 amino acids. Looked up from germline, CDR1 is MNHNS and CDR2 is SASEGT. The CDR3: CASSFSTATYGYTF. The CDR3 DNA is TGTGCCAGCAGCTTCTCCACAGCCACCTATGGCTACACCTTC.

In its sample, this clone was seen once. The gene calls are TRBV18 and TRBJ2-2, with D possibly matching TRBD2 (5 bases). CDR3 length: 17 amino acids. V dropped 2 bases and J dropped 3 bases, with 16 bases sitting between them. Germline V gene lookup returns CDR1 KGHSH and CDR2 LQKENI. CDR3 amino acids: CASSPSPRRADTGELFF. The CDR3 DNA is TGTGCCAGCTCACCAAGTCCCAGGCGGGCGGACACCGGGGAGCTGTTTTTT.

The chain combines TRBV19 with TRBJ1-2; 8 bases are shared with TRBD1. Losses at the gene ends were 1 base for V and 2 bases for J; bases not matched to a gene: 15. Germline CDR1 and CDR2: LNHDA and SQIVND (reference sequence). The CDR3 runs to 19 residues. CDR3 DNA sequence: TGTGCCAGTAGTATAGGGGGGACAGGCTCCTTTGAATACAACTATGGCTACACCTTC. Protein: CASSIGGTGSFEYNYGYTF.

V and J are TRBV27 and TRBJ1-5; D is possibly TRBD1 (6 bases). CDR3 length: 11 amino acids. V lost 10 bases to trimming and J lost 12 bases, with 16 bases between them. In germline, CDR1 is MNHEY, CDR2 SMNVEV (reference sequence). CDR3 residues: CATRQQGSQHF. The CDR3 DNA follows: TGTGCCACCCGCCAACAGGGCAGCCAGCATTTT.

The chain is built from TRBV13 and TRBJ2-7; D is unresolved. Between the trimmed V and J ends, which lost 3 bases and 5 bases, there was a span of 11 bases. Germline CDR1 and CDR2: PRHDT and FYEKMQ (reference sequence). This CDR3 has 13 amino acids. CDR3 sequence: CASSLGRTHEQYF. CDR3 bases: TGTGCCAGCAGCTTGGGCAGAACCCACGAGCAGTACTTC.

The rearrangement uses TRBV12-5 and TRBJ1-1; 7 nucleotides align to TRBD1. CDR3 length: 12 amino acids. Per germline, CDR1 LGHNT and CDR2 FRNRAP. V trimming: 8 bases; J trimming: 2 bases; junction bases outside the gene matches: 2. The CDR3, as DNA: TGTGCTAGTACAGGGGCAAACACTGAAGCTTTCTTT. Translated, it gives CASTGANTEAFF. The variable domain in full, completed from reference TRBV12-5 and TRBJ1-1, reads DARVTQTPRHKVTEMGQEVTMRCQPILGHNTVFWYRQTMMQGLELLAYFRNRAPLDDSGMPKDRFSAEMPDATLATLKIQPSEPRDSAVYFCASTGANTEAFFGQGTRLTVV.

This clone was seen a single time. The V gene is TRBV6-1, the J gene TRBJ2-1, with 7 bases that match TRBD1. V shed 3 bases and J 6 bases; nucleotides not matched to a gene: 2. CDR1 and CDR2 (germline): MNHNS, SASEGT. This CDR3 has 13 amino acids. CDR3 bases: TGTGCCAGCAGTGACAGGGGGAGCAATGAGCAGTTCTTC. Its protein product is CASSDRGSNEQFF.

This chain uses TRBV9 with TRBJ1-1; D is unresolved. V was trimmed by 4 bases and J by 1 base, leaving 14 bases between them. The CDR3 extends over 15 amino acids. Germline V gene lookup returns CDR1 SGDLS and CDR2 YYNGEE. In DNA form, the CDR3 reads TGTGCCAGCAGCCCCCGTTGGGGAGAGAACACTGAAGCTTTCTTT. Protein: CASSPRWGENTEAFF.

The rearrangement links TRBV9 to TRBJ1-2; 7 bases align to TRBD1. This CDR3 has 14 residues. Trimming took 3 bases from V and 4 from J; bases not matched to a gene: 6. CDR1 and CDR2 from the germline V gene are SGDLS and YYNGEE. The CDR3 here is CASSADRAGYGYTF. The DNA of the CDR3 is TGTGCCAGCAGCGCCGACAGGGCGGGCTATGGCTACACCTTC.

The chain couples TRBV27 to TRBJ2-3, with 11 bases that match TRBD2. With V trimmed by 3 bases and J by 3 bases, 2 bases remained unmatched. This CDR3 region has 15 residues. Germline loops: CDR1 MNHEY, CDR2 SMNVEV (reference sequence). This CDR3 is CASSFSSGGTDTQYF. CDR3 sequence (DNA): TGTGCCAGCAGTTTCTCTAGCGGGGGGACAGATACGCAGTATTTT.

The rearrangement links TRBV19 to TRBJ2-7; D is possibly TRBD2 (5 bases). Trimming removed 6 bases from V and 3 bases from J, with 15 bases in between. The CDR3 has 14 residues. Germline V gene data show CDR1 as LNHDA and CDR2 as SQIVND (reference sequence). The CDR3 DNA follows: TGTGCCAGTAGGAACATCGGGGAGAGCTACGAGCAGTACTTC. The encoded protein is CASRNIGESYEQYF.

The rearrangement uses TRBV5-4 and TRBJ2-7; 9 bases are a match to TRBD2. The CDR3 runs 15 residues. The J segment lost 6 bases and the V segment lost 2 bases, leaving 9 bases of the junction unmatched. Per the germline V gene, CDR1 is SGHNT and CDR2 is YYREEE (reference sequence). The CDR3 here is CASSLGRGGFIEQYF. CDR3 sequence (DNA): TGTGCCAGCAGCTTAGGGCGGGGGGGCTTCATCGAGCAGTACTTC.

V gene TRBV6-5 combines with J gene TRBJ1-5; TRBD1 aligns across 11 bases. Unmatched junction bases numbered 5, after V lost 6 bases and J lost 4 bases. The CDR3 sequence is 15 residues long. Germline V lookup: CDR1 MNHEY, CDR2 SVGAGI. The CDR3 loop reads CASSRDRGENQPQHF. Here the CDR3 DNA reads TGTGCCAGCAGCCGGGACAGGGGGGAGAATCAGCCCCAGCATTTT.

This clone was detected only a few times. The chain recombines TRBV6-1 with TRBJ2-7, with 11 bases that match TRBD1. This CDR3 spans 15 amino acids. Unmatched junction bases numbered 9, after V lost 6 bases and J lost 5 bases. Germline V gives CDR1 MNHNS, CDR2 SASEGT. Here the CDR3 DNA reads TGTGCCAGCAGCCCGGGGACAGGGGGGAGGCACGAGCAGTACTTC. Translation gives CASSPGTGGRHEQYF.

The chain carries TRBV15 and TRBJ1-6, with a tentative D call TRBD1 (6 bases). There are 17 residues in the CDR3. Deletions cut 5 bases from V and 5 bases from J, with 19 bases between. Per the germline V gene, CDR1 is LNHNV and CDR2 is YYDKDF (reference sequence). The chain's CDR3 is CATSRTLYRVDNSPLHF. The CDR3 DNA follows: TGTGCCACCAGCCGTACCTTGTACAGGGTCGATAATTCACCCCTCCACTTT.

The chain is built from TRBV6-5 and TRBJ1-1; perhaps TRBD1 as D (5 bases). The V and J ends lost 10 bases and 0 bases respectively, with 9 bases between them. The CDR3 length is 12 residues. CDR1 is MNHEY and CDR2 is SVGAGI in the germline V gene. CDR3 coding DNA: TGTGCCACCCGACAGTTGAACACTGAAGCTTTCTTT. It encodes CATRQLNTEAFF.

The CDR3 DNA reads TGTGCCAGCAGGGAGGCTAGCGGGATGAACGGGGAGCTGTTTTTT. Residues: CASREASGMNGELFF. J is TRBJ2-2 and V is TRBV6-6; TRBD2 agrees at 9 bases. Germline values: CDR1 MNHNY, CDR2 SVGAGI (reference sequence). The CDR3 sequence is 15 residues long. With 6 bases clipped from V and 7 bases from J, the junction kept 9 bases outside the gene matches.

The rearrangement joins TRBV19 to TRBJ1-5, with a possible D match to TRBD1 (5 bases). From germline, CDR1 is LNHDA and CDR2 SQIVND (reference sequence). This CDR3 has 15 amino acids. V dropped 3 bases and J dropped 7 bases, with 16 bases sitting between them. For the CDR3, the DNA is TGTGCCAGTAGTATGGCCGGGGGGGTCCGCCAGCCCCAGCATTTT. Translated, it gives CASSMAGGVRQPQHF.

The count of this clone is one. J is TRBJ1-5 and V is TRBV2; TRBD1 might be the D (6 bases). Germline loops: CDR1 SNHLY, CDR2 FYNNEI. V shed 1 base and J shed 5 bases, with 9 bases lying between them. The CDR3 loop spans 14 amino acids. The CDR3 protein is CASSEGTVYQPQHF. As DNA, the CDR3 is TGTGCCAGCAGTGAAGGGACAGTCTATCAGCCCCAGCATTTT. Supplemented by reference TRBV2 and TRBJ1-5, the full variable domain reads EPEVTQTPSHQVTQMGQEVILRCVPISNHLYFYWYRQILGQKVEFLVSFYNNEISEKSEIFDDQFSVERPDGSNFTLKIRSTKLEDSAMYFCASSEGTVYQPQHFGDGTRLSIL.

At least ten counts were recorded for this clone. The CDR3, as DNA: TGTGCCAGCAGCTTAGCGCAGGGGAGCACAGATACGCAGTATTTT. Its translation: CASSLAQGSTDTQYF. The genes are TRBV7-9 and TRBJ2-3, with a weak D call TRBD1 (6 bases). The CDR3 spans 15 residues. Trimming left V 0 bases short and J 0 bases short, with 7 bases between. Germline-derived CDR1 and CDR2 are SEHNR and FQNEAQ (reference sequence).

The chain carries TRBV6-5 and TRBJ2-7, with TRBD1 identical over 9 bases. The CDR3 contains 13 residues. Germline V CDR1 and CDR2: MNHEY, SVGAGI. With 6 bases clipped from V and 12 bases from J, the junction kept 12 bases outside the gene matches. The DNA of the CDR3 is TGTGCCAGCAGGGGGACAGGGAGTTTCGGGGCGTACTTC. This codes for CASRGTGSFGAYF.

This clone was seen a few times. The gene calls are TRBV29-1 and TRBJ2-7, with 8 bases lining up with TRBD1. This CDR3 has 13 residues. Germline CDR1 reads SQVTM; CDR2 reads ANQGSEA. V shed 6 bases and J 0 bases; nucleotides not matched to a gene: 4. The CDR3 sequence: CSVRGQGSYEQYF. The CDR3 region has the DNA TGCAGCGTGAGAGGACAGGGCTCCTACGAGCAGTACTTC.